The 4 T cell receptor beta chains presented below share a single source sample, sequenced in a study of blood T cell repertoires in COVID-19. The table came from immunoSEQ multiplex PCR; TCRdb's copy has only in-frame clones and leaves some out. The table shows about 200,000 clones, with around 90% occurring only once. The sample taken for sequencing was peripheral blood. The source is a man in his forties or fifties with acute or convalescent COVID-19.

This clone was seen a few times. The chain joins TRBV7-4 to TRBJ1-5; D not certain. The CDR3 loop spans 15 amino acids. Per the germline V gene, CDR1 is SGHVT and CDR2 is SQSDAQ. The V end was cut by 4 bases, the J end by 0 bases, with 10 bases between. The DNA for the CDR3 is TGTGCCAGCAGCTACCTACAGTTTAGCAATCAGCCCCAGCATTTT. It specifies CASSYLQFSNQPQHF.

This clone has more than one count but fewer than ten. The gene calls are TRBV18 and TRBJ1-5, with a possible D match to TRBD1 (6 bases). The CDR3 length is 12 residues. Trimming pared 3 bases from V and 12 bases from J, leaving 12 bases between. Germline lookup yields CDR1 KGHSH and CDR2 LQKENI. CDR3 residues: CASSPGAGGQHF. As DNA, the CDR3 is TGTGCCAGCTCACCGGGGGCAGGAGGCCAGCATTTT.

This chain connects TRBV19 to TRBJ1-2; maybe TRBD1 (5 bases). Germline values: CDR1 LNHDA, CDR2 SQIVND (reference sequence). Between the trimmed V and J ends, which lost 5 bases and 3 bases, there was a span of 10 bases. CDR3 length: 13 residues. DNA for the CDR3: TGTGCCAGTAGTCGGCAGGGCGACTATGGCTACACCTTC. Translating gives CASSRQGDYGYTF. Based on the CDR3 plus reference TRBV19 and TRBJ1-2, the full variable domain is DGGITQSPKYLFRKEGQNVTLSCEQNLNHDAMYWYRQDPGQGLRLIYYSQIVNDFQKGDIAEGYSVSREKKESFPLTVTSAQKNPTAFYLCASSRQGDYGYTFGSGTRLTVV.

The chain joins TRBV9 to TRBJ2-3; 9 bases are a match to TRBD2. After removal of 7 bases from V and 2 bases from J, the junction contained 5 bases not matched to a gene. Germline V gene data show CDR1 as SGDLS and CDR2 as YYNGEE. The CDR3 runs 14 residues. CDR3 DNA: TGTGCCAGCGGGCTAGCGGGAAACACAGATACGCAGTATTTT. It is translated as CASGLAGNTDTQYF.